Given below is one TCR beta chain in context. The junction departs from the called germline gene at one end, perhaps through a read error. Each molecule of TCR cDNA was tagged with one unique molecular identifier. TCRdb used MiXCR to reprocess the 5' RACE reads, holding one entry per CDR3 protein. The data show tens of thousands of distinct CDR3 sequences, around 7.7% seen once. This record comes from a study of spatial heterogeneity in lung cancer. The overall study: The follow-up PBMC samples were sequenced whenever they were available. The median time to follow-up was about two years after resection. Compared with alpha-chain sequences, beta-chain sequences were consistently detected in greater numbers. Combinations of a unique TCR and a UMI were tallied in raw reads, and on average each appeared more than ten times.

The CDR3 totals 12 residues. Germline CDR1 is SGHKS and CDR2 is YYEKEE (reference sequence). Specified time point: blood at routine non-recurrence follow-up after resection. The authors sequenced whole RNA from tumor, nontumor lung or frozen PBMC without sorting. This receptor was obtained from a female donor with early-stage non-small cell lung cancer. The sequencing here drew on PBMCs, taken at follow-up. The V and J genes are TRBV5-5 and TRBJ2-1; D call uncertain. CDR3: CAGSLYVQEQFF. The DNA for the CDR3 is TGTGCCGGCAGCTTGTACGTTCAGGAGCAGTTCTTC.